This is a list of T cell receptor beta chains from one sample in a study of blood T cells in healthy people across ages. TCRdb redid the calling of the 5' RACE reads with MiXCR, one entry per CDR3 protein. Of hundreds of thousands of distinct CDR3 sequences listed, roughly 20% are singletons. Sequencing was performed on blood. Source of these receptors: a man between 65 and 85 years old in good health. CDR3s include the opening cysteine and the closing phenylalanine or tryptophan. Each record gives: D gene, J gene, clone size, V gene, CDR3 protein, CDR3 DNA. The D gene is left open where the match is weak. The size field is filled for only some rows; it gives once, few, many or a size class.

TRBD1	TRBJ1-2	.	TRBV10-2	CASSENLGQGSGYTF	TGCGCCAGCAGTGAAAACTTGGGACAGGGGAGCGGCTACACCTTC
TRBD2	TRBJ2-3	.	TRBV27	CASNPLLAGNTDTQYF	TGTGCCAGCAATCCCTTACTAGCGGGAAACACAGATACGCAGTATTTT
TRBD1	TRBJ2-5	.	TRBV7-9	CASSQGADRLETQYF	TGTGCCAGCAGCCAGGGGGCAGATAGGTTGGAGACCCAGTACTTC
TRBD1	TRBJ2-7	few	TRBV7-9	CASSQGQVPAYEQYF	TGTGCCAGCAGCCAGGGACAGGTGCCCGCCTACGAGCAGTACTTC
.	TRBJ2-5	few	TRBV15	CATSRDMAVAQYF	TGTGCCACCAGCAGGGATATGGCGGTTGCCCAGTACTTC
TRBD1	TRBJ2-7	few	TRBV15	CATSIFDRGYEQYF	TGTGCCACCAGCATCTTCGACAGGGGGTACGAGCAGTACTTC
.	TRBJ2-5	few	TRBV21-1	CASSKGPVLETQYF	TGTGCCAGCAGCAAAGGACCGGTGTTGGAGACCCAGTACTTC
.	TRBJ2-3	few	TRBV4-2	CASSQDGGRQDTQYF	TGTGCCAGCAGCCAAGATGGGGGGCGTCAAGATACGCAGTATTTT
TRBD1	TRBJ2-2	.	TRBV29-1	CSVSRQGGTGELFF	TGCAGCGTTAGCCGACAGGGCGGGACCGGGGAGCTGTTTTTT
.	TRBJ1-2	.	TRBV29-1	CSVVQGFEGYTF	TGCAGCGTGGTACAGGGATTCGAAGGCTACACCTTC
.	TRBJ2-2	few	TRBV30	CAWSFPGELFF	TGTGCCTGGAGCTTCCCCGGGGAGCTGTTTTTT
TRBD1	TRBJ2-1	.	TRBV11-3	CASSRRTGANSYNEQFF	TGTGCCAGCAGTCGCAGGACAGGCGCTAACTCCTACAATGAGCAGTTCTTC
TRBD1	TRBJ2-7	.	TRBV7-3	CASSLPRTGNSYEQYF	TGTGCCAGCAGCTTACCCCGGACAGGGAACTCCTACGAGCAGTACTTC
TRBD1	TRBJ2-1	.	TRBV20-1	CSAQTGTAYNEQFF	TGCAGTGCTCAGACCGGGACAGCCTACAATGAGCAGTTCTTC
TRBD2	TRBJ2-7	few	TRBV13	CASSLERGPEYEQYF	TGTGCCAGCAGCTTAGAGCGGGGGCCAGAATACGAGCAGTACTTC
.	TRBJ2-7	few	TRBV20-1	CSARLEQGGFGEQYF	TGCAGTGCTAGACTAGAGCAGGGCGGTTTTGGCGAGCAGTACTTC
TRBD1	TRBJ2-7	few	TRBV6-2/TRBV6-3	CASSPGTGGTSYEQYF	TGTGCCAGCAGTCCCGGGACAGGGGGCACGTCCTACGAGCAGTACTTC
TRBD2	TRBJ2-2	.	TRBV20-1	CSARDPGGGTGELFF	TGCAGTGCTAGAGATCCGGGAGGAGGCACCGGGGAGCTGTTTTTT
.	TRBJ2-4	.	TRBV6-6	CASTDSLAKNIQYF	TGTGCCAGCACCGACAGTCTAGCCAAAAACATTCAGTACTTC
.	TRBJ2-2	.	TRBV5-6	CASSLDGQDWGTGELFF	TGTGCCAGCAGCTTGGACGGGCAGGATTGGGGCACCGGGGAGCTGTTTTTT
TRBD2	TRBJ2-3	few	TRBV27	CASSSPGTSGRRSTDTQYF	TGTGCCAGCAGTTCCCCCGGGACTAGCGGGAGGAGATCTACAGATACGCAGTATTTT
.	TRBJ1-6	.	TRBV7-8	CASSSPYRESPLHF	TGTGCCAGCAGCTCCCCGTACCGGGAGTCACCCCTCCACTTT
TRBD1	TRBJ2-7	.	TRBV19	CASSRQGALEQYF	TGTGCCAGTAGTAGACAGGGGGCTCTGGAGCAGTACTTC
.	TRBJ1-1	many	TRBV7-2	CASSFTRNTEAFF	TGTGCCAGCAGCTTTACGAGGAACACTGAAGCTTTCTTT
TRBD1	TRBJ2-2	.	TRBV10-3	CAISERGGAGTGELFF	TGTGCCATCAGTGAGAGAGGGGGCGCAGGCACCGGGGAGCTGTTTTTT
.	TRBJ1-4	.	TRBV14	CASSLSRRNRLFF	TGTGCCAGCAGCCTGAGCCGGAGAAACAGGCTGTTTTTT
.	TRBJ1-3	.	TRBV2	CASSEFRVSGNTIYF	TGTGCCAGCAGTGAATTCCGGGTGTCTGGAAACACCATATATTTT
TRBD2	TRBJ2-3	.	TRBV28	CASSLPTSGNVDTQYF	TGTGCCAGCAGTTTACCAACTAGCGGGAATGTAGATACGCAGTATTTT
TRBD1	TRBJ2-5	.	TRBV3-1	CASSLRAGGGETQYF	TGTGCCAGCAGCCTACGGGCAGGGGGCGGCGAGACCCAGTACTTC
.	TRBJ2-7	.	TRBV10-3	CAISESPGAFDEQYF	TGTGCCATCAGTGAGTCGCCCGGGGCCTTTGACGAGCAGTACTTC
TRBD2	TRBJ2-1	few	TRBV19	CASSNLAGVLSYNEQFF	TGTGCCAGTAGTAATCTAGCGGGAGTTCTCTCCTACAATGAGCAGTTCTTC
.	TRBJ2-5	few	TRBV5-5	CASSFVGNSQETLYF	TGTGCCAGCAGCTTTGTGGGAAACTCGCAAGAGACCCTGTACTTC
.	TRBJ2-5	few	TRBV20-1	CSARQAETQYF	TGCAGTGCTAGGCAGGCGGAGACCCAGTACTTC
.	TRBJ2-1	.	TRBV6-5	CASSSAGSHQFF	TGTGCCAGCAGTTCCGCAGGGTCACATCAGTTCTTC
.	TRBJ2-1	few	TRBV6-6	CASSYAEQPYNEQFF	TGTGCCAGCAGTTACGCTGAACAGCCGTACAATGAGCAGTTCTTC
.	TRBJ1-2	once	TRBV27	CASSTRQDSYGYTF	TGTGCCAGCAGTACCAGACAGGACTCCTATGGCTACACCTTC
TRBD1	TRBJ2-7	.	TRBV12-3/TRBV12-4	CASTLGPGQGTYEQYF	TGTGCCAGCACCCTGGGTCCGGGACAGGGGACCTACGAGCAGTACTTC
.	TRBJ2-3	few	TRBV29-1	CSVEDSGTGTDTQYF	TGCAGCGTTGAAGATTCCGGGACGGGAACAGATACGCAGTATTTT
.	TRBJ2-2	few	TRBV2	CASSEWVGISNTGELFF	TGTGCCAGCAGTGAATGGGTGGGGATTTCGAACACCGGGGAGCTGTTTTTT
.	TRBJ2-5	few	TRBV20-1	CSARDPTRSAETQYF	TGCAGTGCTAGAGATCCGACTAGGTCCGCAGAGACCCAGTACTTC
TRBD2	TRBJ2-6	.	TRBV28	CASSHLAGEVGANVLTF	TGTGCCAGCAGTCATCTAGCGGGAGAAGTGGGGGCCAACGTCCTGACTTTC
TRBD2	TRBJ2-3	.	TRBV7-2	CASSMGLAGVPPDTQYF	TGTGCCAGCAGCATGGGACTAGCGGGAGTCCCCCCAGATACGCAGTATTTT
TRBD2	TRBJ2-1	few	TRBV12-3/TRBV12-4	CASRAGYPYNEQFF	TGTGCCAGCAGAGCGGGATATCCCTACAATGAGCAGTTCTTC
.	TRBJ2-1	few	TRBV5-8	CASSVTGRYDEQFF	TGTGCCAGCAGCGTAACCGGGAGATACGATGAGCAGTTCTTC
.	TRBJ2-7	.	TRBV25-1	CASLDSGGGAYEQYF	TGTGCCAGCCTTGACTCCGGCGGGGGCGCCTACGAGCAGTACTTC
.	TRBJ1-1	few	TRBV29-1	CSAQNTEAFF	TGCAGCGCTCAGAACACTGAAGCTTTCTTT
.	TRBJ2-2	.	TRBV6-2/TRBV6-3	CAGGREVAGELFF	TGTGCCGGGGGCAGGGAAGTCGCCGGGGAGCTGTTTTTT
.	TRBJ1-1	.	TRBV7-2	CASSRGGRTEAFF	TGTGCCAGCAGCCGGGGGGGGAGAACTGAAGCTTTCTTT
.	TRBJ1-1	few	TRBV29-1	CSVRGVTEAFF	TGCAGCGTTAGGGGGGTTACTGAAGCTTTCTTT
.	TRBJ2-7	.	TRBV30	CAWSRGGNLYEQYF	TGTGCCTGGAGTAGGGGGGGCAACCTATACGAGCAGTACTTC
.	TRBJ2-3	few	TRBV5-6	CATQLWGADTQYF	TGTGCCACCCAGCTTTGGGGGGCAGATACGCAGTATTTT
.	TRBJ2-7	.	TRBV20-1	CSAREGSGPNKRPLMGEQYF	TGCAGTGCTAGAGAAGGGAGCGGTCCAAATAAAAGGCCCCTAATGGGCGAGCAGTACTTC
.	TRBJ2-2	few	TRBV7-9	CASSLSGFTGELFF	TGTGCCAGCAGCTTATCAGGGTTTACCGGGGAGCTGTTTTTT
.	TRBJ2-2	.	TRBV10-3	CAIKRSGELFF	TGTGCCATCAAGCGAAGCGGGGAGCTGTTTTTT
.	TRBJ2-5	.	TRBV21-1	CAGATQRRGTQETQYF	TGTGCCGGAGCTACACAACGGCGGGGTACTCAAGAGACCCAGTACTTC
.	TRBJ2-5	.	TRBV18	CASSLKTAYQETQYF	TGTGCCAGCTCACTAAAGACAGCTTACCAAGAGACCCAGTACTTC
TRBD2	TRBJ2-7	.	TRBV9	CASSVGGRSYEQYF	TGTGCCAGCAGCGTCGGCGGGAGATCCTACGAGCAGTACTTC
.	TRBJ2-1	few	TRBV5-1	CASHVEGLNEQFF	TGCGCCAGCCACGTGGAGGGGCTCAATGAGCAGTTCTTC
TRBD1	TRBJ2-1	.	TRBV15	CAIWDPAQTGGHEQFF	TGTGCCATATGGGATCCCGCGCAAACAGGGGGGCATGAGCAGTTCTTC
TRBD2	TRBJ2-4	many	TRBV20-1	CSAGTSGSGRDKNIQYF	TGCAGTGCGGGGACTAGCGGGAGCGGGAGAGACAAAAACATTCAGTACTTC